These T cell receptor beta chains were read from a single sample in a study of human T cells and chemical hapten exposure. TCRdb analysed the RACE reads with MiXCR anew, one entry per CDR3 protein. The repertoire consists of over 300,000 distinct CDR3 sequences, with more than 4.5% occurring once and the leading ten covering 2.6%. Here the sequenced sample was whole blood, taken in connection with sensitization to the hapten diphenylcyclopropenone (DPC). Source of these receptors: a woman aged 45-59 years with alopecia areata. Some clones in this sample may be carry-over from other donors' samples. The CDR3 runs from the conserved cysteine through the conserved F or W.

TRBJ1-2 | TRBV7-9 | CASSLAGTYGYTF
TRBJ1-1 | TRBV24-1 | CATSGSQGGDTEAFF
TRBJ2-5 | TRBV4-3 | CASSQQGGGSSTETQYF
TRBJ1-4 | TRBV6-5 | CASSYAARGEKLFF
TRBJ2-1 | TRBV9 | CASSVEGSGEQFF
TRBJ1-5 | TRBV20-1 | CSARALQDSNQPQHF
TRBJ2-3 | TRBV12-3/TRBV12-4 | CASSLIDTQYF
TRBJ2-7 | TRBV20-1 | CSALTESSYEQYF
TRBJ2-6 | TRBV7-6 | CASSSRDREKSGANVLTF
TRBJ2-1 | TRBV7-8 | CASSLGLQSGNEQFF